This T cell receptor (beta chain) emerged from a study of T cell responses to AZD1222 COVID-19 vaccine. As for the study in general: Investigators merged groups given second doses at roughly 4 or roughly 12 weeks.

The data were produced by immunoSEQ multiplex PCR, yet TCRdb's version contains in-frame clones alone and is incomplete. The profile covers some 120,000 clones, with roughly 90% appearing a single time and 1.1% taken by the ten largest. In the case of this clone: What it binds is unknown.

The CDR3 has 14 amino acids. Germline assignment: CDR1 LGHDT and CDR2 YNNKEL (reference sequence). Trimming took off 3 bases at V and 6 bases at J, with 14 bases between the two ends. Study outcomes and limitations: Reportedly, nearly half the spike-specific TCRs target unmutated variant regions. Repertoires were obtained only post-peak T cell response.

Sequenced material: peripheral blood, taken on day 0 of AZD1222 vaccination. The receptor was isolated from an adult in good health. The rearrangement links TRBV3-1 (or the pseudogene TRBV3-2) to TRBJ1-1; possibly TRBD1 for D (5 bases). CDR3 DNA: TGTGCCAGCAGCCAGGGCAGGGAGTTGGCTGAAGCTTTCTTT. This translates into CASSQGRELAEAFF.